The following is a T cell receptor (beta chain) sequence with its context. Clones were sequenced by immunoSEQ multiplex PCR, and TCRdb holds only the in-frame ones, with some missing. The sample lists fewer than 200,000 clones; approximately 84% were seen once. One Seattle source followed patients from active infection through their disease course. V trimming: 4 bases; J trimming: 8 bases; junction bases outside the gene matches: 7. This CDR3 comprises 13 residues. CDR1 is ENHRY, CDR2 SYGVKD, per germline. The data derive from a study of blood T cell repertoires in COVID-19. Study information: T cells, B-cell-depleted T cells, or PBMCs provided the cDNA or gDNA that served as material.

The sequence was collected from a woman aged 55 to 70 with COVID-19, enrolled during active disease. Sequenced sample: peripheral blood. This chain connects TRBV10-3 to TRBJ1-2, with TRBD1 matching over 7 bases. The DNA of the CDR3 is TGTGCCATCAGTGGGGGGACAGTCAAAGGCTACACCTTC. It is translated as CAISGGTVKGYTF.